This record concerns one T cell receptor beta chain sequence. As yet, its antigen is unknown. From RNA, the CDR3 regions of TCR beta chains were amplified and sequenced. After a first-round RT-PCR with HTBI primers, a second-round multiplex PCR was run. TCRdb ran MiXCR on the multiplex PCR reads and lists one entry per CDR3 protein. This sample has some 750,000 distinct CDR3 sequences; roughly 41% occur once, and the top ten carry 40% to 45%. This sample stems from a study of Graves' ophthalmopathy and Graves' hyperthyroidism. Study-level information: Specimen type is peripheral blood, obtained at initial diagnosis before any treatment.

General study points: Also, most clonotypes expanded in the thyroid above 0.001 frequency appeared in blood. A 13-signature model separated ophthalmopathy from stable hyperthyroidism, about 90% sensitivity, 75% to 84% specificity.

PBMCs were isolated from a roughly 10 ml sample of fresh peripheral blood. V lost 4 bases and J lost 2, with 15 bases in between. Germline lookup yields CDR1 SGDLS and CDR2 YYNGEE. The CDR3 is 15 amino acids. This chain joins TRBV9 and TRBJ1-1, with a weak D call TRBD1 (5 bases). The origin of this receptor is an adult man with Graves' ophthalmopathy. Source material: peripheral blood. This CDR3 is CASSRSDRANTEAFF. Here the CDR3 DNA reads TGTGCCAGCAGCAGATCTGACAGAGCAAACACTGAAGCTTTCTTT.